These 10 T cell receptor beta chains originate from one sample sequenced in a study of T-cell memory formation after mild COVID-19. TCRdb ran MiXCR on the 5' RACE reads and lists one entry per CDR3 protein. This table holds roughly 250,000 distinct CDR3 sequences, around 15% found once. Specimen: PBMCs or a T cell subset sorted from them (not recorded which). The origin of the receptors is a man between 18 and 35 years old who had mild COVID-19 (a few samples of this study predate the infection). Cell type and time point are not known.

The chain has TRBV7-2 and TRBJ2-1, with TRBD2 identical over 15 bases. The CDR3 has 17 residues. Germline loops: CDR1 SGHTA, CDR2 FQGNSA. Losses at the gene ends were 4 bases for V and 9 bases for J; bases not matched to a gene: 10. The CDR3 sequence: CASSSRTSGGAGGEQFF. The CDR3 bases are TGTGCCAGCAGCTCCCGGACTAGCGGGGGGGCCGGAGGTGAGCAGTTCTTC.

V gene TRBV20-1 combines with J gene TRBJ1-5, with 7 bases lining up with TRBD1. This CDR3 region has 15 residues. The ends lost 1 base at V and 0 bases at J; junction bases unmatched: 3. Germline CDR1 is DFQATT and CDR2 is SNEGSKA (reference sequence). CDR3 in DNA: TGCAGTGCTAGAGGGGGACAGTATAGCAATCAGCCCCAGCATTTT. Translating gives CSARGGQYSNQPQHF.

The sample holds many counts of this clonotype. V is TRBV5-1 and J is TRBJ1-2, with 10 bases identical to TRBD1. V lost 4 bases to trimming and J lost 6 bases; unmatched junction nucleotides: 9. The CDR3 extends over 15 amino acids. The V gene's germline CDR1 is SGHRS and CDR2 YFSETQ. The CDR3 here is CASSAGQGTLDGYTF. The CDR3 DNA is TGCGCCAGCAGCGCGGGACAGGGGACCCTGGATGGCTACACCTTC.

The CDR3 region is CSARAVADQPQHF. The CDR3 DNA reads TGCAGTGCTAGGGCGGTAGCGGATCAGCCCCAGCATTTT. The chain combines TRBV20-1 with TRBJ1-5; D is ambiguous. CDR3 length equals 13 residues. V was trimmed by 3 bases and J by 5 bases, leaving 11 bases between them. The germline V gene has CDR1 DFQATT and CDR2 SNEGSKA (reference sequence).

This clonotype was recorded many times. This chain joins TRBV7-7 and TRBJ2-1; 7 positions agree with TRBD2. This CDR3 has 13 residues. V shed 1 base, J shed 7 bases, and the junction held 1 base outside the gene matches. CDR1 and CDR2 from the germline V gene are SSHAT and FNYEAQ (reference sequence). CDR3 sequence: CASSLGGGNEQFF. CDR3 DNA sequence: TGTGCCAGCAGCTTAGGCGGGGGTAATGAGCAGTTCTTC.

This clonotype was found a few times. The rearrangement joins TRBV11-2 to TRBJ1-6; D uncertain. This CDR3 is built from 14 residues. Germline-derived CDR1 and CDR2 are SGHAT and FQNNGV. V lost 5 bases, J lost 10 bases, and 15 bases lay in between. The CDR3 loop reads CASSPRRVGSPLHF. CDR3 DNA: TGTGCCAGCAGCCCCCGGAGGGTAGGGTCACCCCTCCACTTT. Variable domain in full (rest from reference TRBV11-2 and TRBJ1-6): EAGVAQSPRYKIIEKRQSVAFWCNPISGHATLYWYQQILGQGPKLLIQFQNNGVVDDSQLPKDRFSAERLKGVDSTLKIQPAKLEDSAVYLCASSPRRVGSPLHFGNGTRLTVT.

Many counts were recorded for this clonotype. DNA for the CDR3: TGCAGTGCCTCTCCGGGGGGCGGAAATGAGCAGTTCTTC. Amino acid sequence: CSASPGGGNEQFF. This chain joins TRBV20-1 and TRBJ2-1, with a tentative D call TRBD2 (7 bases). In germline, CDR1 is DFQATT, CDR2 SNEGSKA (reference sequence). The CDR3 totals 13 residues. V lost 6 bases, J lost 7 bases, and 16 bases lay in between.

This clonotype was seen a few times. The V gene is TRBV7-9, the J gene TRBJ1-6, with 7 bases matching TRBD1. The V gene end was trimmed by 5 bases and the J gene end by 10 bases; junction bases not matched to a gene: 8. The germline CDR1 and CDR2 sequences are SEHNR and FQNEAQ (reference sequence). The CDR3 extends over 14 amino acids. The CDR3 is CASSITGADSPLHF. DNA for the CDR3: TGTGCCAGCAGCATAACAGGGGCAGACTCACCCCTCCACTTT.

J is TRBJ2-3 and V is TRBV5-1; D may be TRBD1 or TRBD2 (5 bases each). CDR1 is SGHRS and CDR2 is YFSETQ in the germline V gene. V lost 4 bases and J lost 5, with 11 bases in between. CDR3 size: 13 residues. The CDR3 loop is CASSIRGGDTQYF. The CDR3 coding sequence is TGCGCCAGCAGCATACGTGGGGGAGATACGCAGTATTTT. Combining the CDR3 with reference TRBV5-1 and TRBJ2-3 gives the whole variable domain KAGVTQTPRYLIKTRGQQVTLSCSPISGHRSVSWYQQTPGQGLQFLFEYFSETQRNKGNFPGRFSGRQFSNSRSEMNVSTLELGDSALYLCASSIRGGDTQYFGPGTRLTVL.

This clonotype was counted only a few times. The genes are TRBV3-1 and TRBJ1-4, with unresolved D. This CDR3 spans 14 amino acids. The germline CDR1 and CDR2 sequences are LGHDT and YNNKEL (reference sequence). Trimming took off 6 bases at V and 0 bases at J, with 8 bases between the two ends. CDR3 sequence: CASRSSATNEKLFF. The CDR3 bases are TGTGCCAGCAGATCGAGTGCAACTAATGAAAAACTGTTTTTT.